Listed below are T cell receptor beta chains from one sample, sequenced in a study of control samples from healthy donors and cancer patients. Sequencing used immunoSEQ multiplex PCR; TCRdb keeps in-frame clones, though not all of them. This table holds 130,000 to 150,000 clones, 93% found once. The sample taken for sequencing was blood. The origin of the receptors is a man aged 18-30 years in good health. The CDR3 runs from the conserved cysteine through the conserved F or W. Fields, in order: CDR3 length, V gene, clone size, J gene, D gene, CDR3 DNA, CDR3 protein. D genes are given only for firm matches. Size values are once, few and many counts, or a class for expanded clones, and some rows have none.

15	TRBV10-3	.	TRBJ2-6	.	TGTGCCATCAGTATTTTTCGGTCTGGGGCCAACGTCCTGACTTTC	CAISIFRSGANVLTF
14	TRBV9	.	TRBJ1-1	TRBD1	TGTGCCAGCAGTGCAGGGGGCGGGAACACTGAAGCTTTCTTT	CASSAGGGNTEAFF
15	TRBV7-8	.	TRBJ1-5	TRBD1	TGTGCCAGCAGCCGTGGGACAGGGTTAGGTCAGCCCCAGCATTTT	CASSRGTGLGQPQHF
16	TRBV7-2	.	TRBJ2-7	.	TGTGCCAGCAGCCCACAGGGTGGCGTGGGATCCTACGAGCAGTACTTC	CASSPQGGVGSYEQYF
11	TRBV12-3/TRBV12-4	.	TRBJ2-1	.	TGTGCCAGCACCCTGGGAGGGGGCGAATTCTTC	CASTLGGGEFF
15	TRBV6-4	.	TRBJ2-3	TRBD2	TGTGCCAGCAGTGACGAAGCGGGAGCGGCAGATACGCAGTATTTT	CASSDEAGAADTQYF
16	TRBV5-1	.	TRBJ2-7	.	TGCGCCAGCAGCGCCGACGACAGGCTTCCCCTATACGAGCAGTACTTC	CASSADDRLPLYEQYF
12	TRBV2	.	TRBJ1-2	.	TGTGCCAGCACGGACAGAAACTATGGCTACACCTTC	CASTDRNYGYTF
16	TRBV30	.	TRBJ2-7	.	TGTGCCTGGAGTGTACTATATAGCGGAGACGAGAACGAGCAGTACTTC	CAWSVLYSGDENEQYF
16	TRBV4-1	.	TRBJ2-4	TRBD2	TGCGCCAGCAGCCAAGAGTCTGGACTAGCATCAGACATTCAGTACTTC	CASSQESGLASDIQYF
14	TRBV15	.	TRBJ2-7	.	TGTGCCACCAGCACACTTGGCGGGGCCTACGAGCAGTACTTC	CATSTLGGAYEQYF
14	TRBV7-9	few	TRBJ1-1	.	TGTGCCAGCAGCTTAGCTAGTTCCCCAGCTGAAGCTTTCTTT	CASSLASSPAEAFF
13	TRBV12-3/TRBV12-4	once	TRBJ2-7	.	TGTGCCAGCGGAGAACAGGCAGCCTACGAGCAGTACTTC	CASGEQAAYEQYF
15	TRBV7-2	few	TRBJ1-1	TRBD1	TGTGCCAGCAGCTGGACAGGCGAAAGGAACACTGAAGCTTTCTTT	CASSWTGERNTEAFF
14	TRBV6-5	once	TRBJ1-5	.	TGTGCCAGCTCTTACAGGGAGGGGGATCAGCCCCAGCATTTT	CASSYREGDQPQHF
14	TRBV27	.	TRBJ2-1	.	TGTGCCAGCAGTTTTCCCGGTAACGGCCATGAGCAGTTCTTC	CASSFPGNGHEQFF
15	TRBV9	.	TRBJ1-2	.	TGTGCCAGCAGCCCGTACCGTGGGCAGCTCTATGGCTACACCTTC	CASSPYRGQLYGYTF
17	TRBV7-2	.	TRBJ2-2	TRBD1	TGTGCCAGCCCTTTTCTCGGGACAGGGGTTCTCACCGGGGAGCTGTTTTTT	CASPFLGTGVLTGELFF
17	TRBV7-8	.	TRBJ1-2	.	TGTGCCAGCAGCCCATGGACAGTCACAGACCTTCTCCATGGCTACACCTTC	CASSPWTVTDLLHGYTF
11	TRBV11-2	.	TRBJ2-3	.	TGTGCCAGCAGCTTAGCAGATACGCAGTATTTT	CASSLADTQYF
16	TRBV18	.	TRBJ2-3	TRBD2	TGTGCCAGCTCACCTCTAGCGGGAGCTGACACAGATACGCAGTATTTT	CASSPLAGADTDTQYF
13	TRBV28	.	TRBJ1-5	.	TGTGCCAGCAGTTTGTACGGGTATCAGCCCCAGCATTTT	CASSLYGYQPQHF
12	TRBV12-5	once	TRBJ1-1	.	TGTGCTAGTGGTTTTGAGGGGACTGAAGCTTTCTTT	CASGFEGTEAFF
15	TRBV6-2/TRBV6-3	once	TRBJ2-7	TRBD1	TGTGCCAGCACCCCGCCAACAGGGGGATCCTACGAGCAGTACTTC	CASTPPTGGSYEQYF
17	TRBV15	.	TRBJ1-4	.	TGTGCCACCAGCAGAGATACGGGACCCTCGGTTAATGAAAAACTGTTTTTT	CATSRDTGPSVNEKLFF
14	TRBV9	.	TRBJ2-5	.	TGTGCCAGCAGCGTAGGGGGAGGACTAGAGACCCAGTACTTC	CASSVGGGLETQYF
15	TRBV4-3	.	TRBJ2-7	.	TGCGCCAGCAGCCAAGAGGGCCTGAGGGGGTACGAGCAGTACTTC	CASSQEGLRGYEQYF
13	TRBV19	.	TRBJ1-1	.	TGTGCCAGTAGTAGGGTTGTGAACACTGAAGCTTTCTTT	CASSRVVNTEAFF
12	TRBV7-9	.	TRBJ1-2	.	TGTGCCAGCAGCCCGACGGGGCTCGGCTACACCTTC	CASSPTGLGYTF
16	TRBV7-2	.	TRBJ2-7	TRBD1	TGTGCCAGCAGCTTAGGTCCGGGACAGGGCATGTACGAGCAGTACTTC	CASSLGPGQGMYEQYF